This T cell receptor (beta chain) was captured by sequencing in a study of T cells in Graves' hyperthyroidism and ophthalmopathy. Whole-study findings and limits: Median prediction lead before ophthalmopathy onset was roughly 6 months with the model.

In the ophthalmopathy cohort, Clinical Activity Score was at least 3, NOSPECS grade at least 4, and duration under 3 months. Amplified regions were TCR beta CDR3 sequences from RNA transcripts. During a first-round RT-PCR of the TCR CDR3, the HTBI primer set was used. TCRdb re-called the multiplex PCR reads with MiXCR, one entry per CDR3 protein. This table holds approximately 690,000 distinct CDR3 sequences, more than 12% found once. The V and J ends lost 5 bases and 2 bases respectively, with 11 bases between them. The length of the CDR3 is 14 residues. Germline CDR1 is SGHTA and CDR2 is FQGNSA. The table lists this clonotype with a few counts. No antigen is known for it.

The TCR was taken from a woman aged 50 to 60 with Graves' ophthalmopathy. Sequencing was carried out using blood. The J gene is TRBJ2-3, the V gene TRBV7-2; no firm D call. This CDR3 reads CASSQTTYTDTQYF. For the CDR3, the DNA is TGTGCCAGCAGCCAAACTACCTACACAGATACGCAGTATTTT.